This T cell receptor (beta chain) was found in a study of beta chain features in type 1 diabetes. Study information: The samples had more than 95 million sorted cells examined in all.

The sample holds a few counts of this clone. V was cut by 1 base and J by 2 bases, with 8 bases left in between. The CDR3 contains 14 residues. The germline V gene has CDR1 ENHRY and CDR2 SYGVKD. The sequenced template was cDNA made from the entire isolated RNA. The data were produced by immunoSEQ multiplex PCR, yet TCRdb's version contains in-frame clones alone and is incomplete. The table has approximately 330,000 clones, 8% to 13% seen once. V is TRBV10-3 and J is TRBJ2-5; D gene unclear. The sequence came from a young woman in good health. Sequencing was performed on naive CD4+ T cells from blood. CDR3 in DNA: TGTGCCATCAGTGAGTTGCCTAGACAAGAGACCCAGTACTTC. Translation gives CAISELPRQETQYF.